The 15 T cell receptor beta chains in this list originate from one sample, sequenced in a study of T cells in Graves' hyperthyroidism and ophthalmopathy. Amplification yielded TCR beta CDR3 regions, with RNA transcripts as the source. The HTBI primer set served for first-round RT-PCR of the TCR CDR3. Each CDR3 protein is one row after TCRdb ran MiXCR on the multiplex PCR reads. The sample includes hundreds of thousands of distinct CDR3 sequences, 15% to 18% of them seen just once. Specimen: blood. The receptors were gathered from a woman between 18 and 29 years old with Graves' hyperthyroidism.

With respect to this clonotype: A read error may explain this, as a much larger clone is one base away. This chain links TRBV2 with TRBJ2-1; TRBD2 aligns across 8 bases. Germline CDR1 and CDR2: SNHLY and FYNNEI. The CDR3 totals 13 residues. V shed 7 bases, J shed 3 bases, and the junction held 2 bases outside the gene matches. The CDR3 sequence is CASKLADYNEQFF. The CDR3 DNA sequence: TGTGCCAGCAAACTAGCGGACTACAATGAGCAGTTCTTC.

This clonotype was counted only a few times. V gene TRBV19 combines with J gene TRBJ1-2, with D perhaps TRBD1 (5 bases). CDR1 is LNHDA, CDR2 SQIVND, per germline (reference sequence). The ends were cut back, 9 bases at V and 2 bases at J, with 19 bases in the middle. This CDR3 contains 15 residues. CDR3 DNA sequence: TGTGCCAGCGACCCGAAGGGGCACGTCAACTATGGCTACACCTTC. Its translation is CASDPKGHVNYGYTF.

The sample holds many counts of this clonotype. The chain has TRBV30 and TRBJ2-7; TRBD1 might be the D (6 bases). V gave up 4 bases and J gave up 6 bases, with 13 bases separating them. The CDR3 runs 12 residues. Germline CDR1 reads GTSNPN; CDR2 reads SVGIG (reference sequence). The CDR3 spells CAWNRQVGEQYF. CDR3 DNA sequence: TGTGCCTGGAATCGACAGGTAGGCGAGCAGTACTTC.

This clonotype came up many times. The V and J genes are TRBV12-3 or TRBV12-4 and TRBJ1-2; D possibly corresponds to TRBD1 (5 bases). The CDR3 is made up of 14 amino acids. V dropped 6 bases and J dropped 8 bases, with 19 bases sitting between them. CDR3 nucleotides: TGTGCCAGCAGAGCCTCCGGGACTCTTCGAGGCTACACCTTC. Translating it yields CASRASGTLRGYTF.

This clonotype was observed at least ten times. This chain links TRBV9 with TRBJ2-7; D perhaps matches TRBD1 (5 bases). This CDR3 has 15 residues. Germline CDR1 is SGDLS and CDR2 is YYNGEE. Trimming took off 0 bases at V and 3 bases at J, with 13 bases between the two ends. CDR3 sequence reads: CASSVDEAGHYEQYF. The CDR3, as DNA: TGTGCCAGCAGCGTAGACGAGGCAGGGCACTACGAGCAGTACTTC.

In this sample, this clonotype turned up many times. In DNA form, the CDR3 reads TGTGCCAGCAGCTTCAGTTGGGCCTACGAGCAGTACTTC. It translates to CASSFSWAYEQYF. The J gene is TRBJ2-7, the V gene TRBV5-6; D is uncertain. V dropped 2 bases and J dropped 2 bases, with 8 bases sitting between them. Looked up from germline, CDR1 is SGHDT and CDR2 is YYEEEE. The CDR3 loop spans 13 amino acids. The entire variable domain, with the rest obtained from reference TRBV5-6 and TRBJ2-7, is as follows: DAGVTQSPTHLIKTRGQQVTLRCSPKSGHDTVSWYQQALGQGPQFIFQYYEEEERQRGNFPDRFSGHQFPNYSSELNVNALLLGDSALYLCASSFSWAYEQYFGPGTRLTVT.

The V gene is TRBV20-1, the J gene TRBJ1-2, with 7 bases that match TRBD1. The CDR3 has 14 amino acids. Germline CDR1 reads DFQATT; CDR2 reads SNEGSKA (reference sequence). The ends lost 1 base at V and 5 bases at J; junction bases unmatched: 7. CDR3 nucleotide sequence: TGCAGTGCTAGAGCCGGGACAGATCGGTATGGCTACACCTTC. The encoded protein is CSARAGTDRYGYTF.

About this clonotype itself: Being one base from a much bigger clone, this may be a read error. The CDR3 bases are TGCGCCAGCGCACGGAGCGGGAGGGACTACAATGAGCAGTACTTC. Translating gives CASARSGRDYNEQYF. The rearrangement uses TRBV10-2 and TRBJ2-1, with 10 bases lining up with TRBD2. The end of the DNA aligns better with TRBJ2-7, so the J call may be wrong. The CDR3 is 15 amino acids. The germline CDR1 and CDR2 sequences are WSHSY and SAAADI.

The chain links TRBV6-1 to TRBJ1-2; 12 positions agree with TRBD1. CDR1 MNHNS and CDR2 SASEGT come from the germline V gene. V was pared by 5 bases and J by 6 bases, with 4 bases of the junction left unmatched. This CDR3 region has 14 residues. The DNA of the CDR3 is TGTGCCAGCAGTTGGGGACAGGGGGCGCATGGCTACACCTTC. Translated: CASSWGQGAHGYTF.

This clonotype was observed a few times. The chain joins TRBV9 to TRBJ2-7; 8 nucleotides agree with TRBD1. The germline CDR1 and CDR2 sequences are SGDLS and YYNGEE. This CDR3 has 16 amino acids. J lost 5 bases, V lost 0 bases, and 10 bases had no gene match. The CDR3 loop reads CASSVEPDRVRDEQYF. As DNA, the CDR3 is TGTGCCAGCAGCGTAGAGCCGGACAGGGTAAGGGACGAGCAGTACTTC.

This rearrangement joins TRBV20-1 to TRBJ1-6; perhaps TRBD1 as D (6 bases). Trimming cost V 5 bases and J 8 bases, with 19 bases left between them. CDR3 length: 15 amino acids. Germline V gene lookup returns CDR1 DFQATT and CDR2 SNEGSKA (reference sequence). The CDR3 DNA reads as TGCAGTGCTGGCCGGGACACCTCTCGACATTCACCCCTCCACTTT. Translated: CSAGRDTSRHSPLHF.

This clonotype was counted many times. J is TRBJ2-5 and V is TRBV28, with D perhaps matching TRBD1 (6 bases). This CDR3 is 18 amino acids long. V lost 6 bases to trimming and J lost 1 base, with 24 bases between them. From germline, CDR1 is MDHEN and CDR2 SYDVKM. CDR3 DNA: TGTGCCAGCAGCAAAACATTTCCCAGGGGCCCCTCCCAAGAGACCCAGTACTTC. Translation gives CASSKTFPRGPSQETQYF.

This clonotype was counted at least ten times. The genes are TRBV30 and TRBJ1-3, with a weak D call TRBD1 (6 bases). V gave up 4 bases and J gave up 2 bases, with 12 bases separating them. Germline V gene data show CDR1 as GTSNPN and CDR2 as SVGIG (reference sequence). This CDR3 is 14 amino acids long. CDR3 DNA sequence: TGTGCCTGGATGACAGGTTCACCTGGAAACACCATATATTTT. Its protein is CAWMTGSPGNTIYF. The full variable domain, in which reference TRBV30 and TRBJ1-3 provide the parts outside the CDR3, is SQTIHQWPATLVQPVGSPLSLECTVEGTSNPNLYWYRQAAGRGLQLLFYSVGIGQISSEVPQNLSASRPQDRQFILSSKKLLLSDSGFYLCAWMTGSPGNTIYFGEGSWLTVV.

This clonotype was picked up many times. Germline and junction disagree at one end, which may indicate a read error. The CDR3 region has the DNA TGCGCCAACAGCGGAGGGACTTCCCGCACAGATACGCAGTATTTT. It specifies CANSGGTSRTDTQYF. This chain uses TRBV5-1 with TRBJ2-3; D may be TRBD2 (6 bases). The CDR3 sequence is 15 residues long. Germline CDR1 and CDR2: SGHRS and YFSETQ.

This clonotype was observed at least ten times. The chain employs TRBV2 and TRBJ2-3; D could derive from TRBD1 or TRBD2 (7 bases each). CDR3 length: 15 amino acids. The V and J ends lost 6 bases and 1 base respectively, with 14 bases between them. Germline CDR1 reads SNHLY; CDR2 reads FYNNEI. Here the CDR3 reads CASRNRGGGTDTQYF. CDR3 bases: TGTGCCAGCAGGAACAGGGGAGGGGGCACAGATACGCAGTATTTT.